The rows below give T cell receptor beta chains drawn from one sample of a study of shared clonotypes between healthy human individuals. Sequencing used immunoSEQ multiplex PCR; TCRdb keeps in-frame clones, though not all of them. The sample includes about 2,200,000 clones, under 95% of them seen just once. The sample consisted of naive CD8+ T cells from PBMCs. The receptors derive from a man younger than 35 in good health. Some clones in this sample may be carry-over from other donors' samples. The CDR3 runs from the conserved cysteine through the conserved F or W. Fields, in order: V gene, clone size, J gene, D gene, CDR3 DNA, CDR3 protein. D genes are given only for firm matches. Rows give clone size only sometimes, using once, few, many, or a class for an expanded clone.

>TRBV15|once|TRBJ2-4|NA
TGTGCCACCAGCTCAGACTTACGGACAAACATTCAGTACTTC
CATSSDLRTNIQYF
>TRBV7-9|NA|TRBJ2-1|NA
TGTGCCAGCAGCTTAGACAGAGGACAGACAGCGGAGCAGTTCTTC
CASSLDRGQTAEQFF
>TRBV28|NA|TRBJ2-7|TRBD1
TGTGCCAGCAGTTTTTCCCCGGGACAGACCTACGAGCAGTACTTC
CASSFSPGQTYEQYF
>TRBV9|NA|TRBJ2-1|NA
TGTGCCAGCAGCCCCGGACACGCCGAGCAGTTCTTC
CASSPGHAEQFF
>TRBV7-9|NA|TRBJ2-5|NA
TGTGCCAGCAGCTTAGGCCAGCAAGAGACCCAGTACTTC
CASSLGQQETQYF
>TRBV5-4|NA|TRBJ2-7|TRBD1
TGTGCCAGCAGCCGGGGACAGGGCGAGCAGTACTTC
CASSRGQGEQYF
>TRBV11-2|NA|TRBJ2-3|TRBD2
TGTGCCAGCAGCCATGGGACTAGCGGGATGGCAGATACGCAGTATTTT
CASSHGTSGMADTQYF
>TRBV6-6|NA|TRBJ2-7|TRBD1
TGTGCCAGCAGTCCCCGGACAGGGAGCTCCTACGAGCAGTACTTC
CASSPRTGSSYEQYF
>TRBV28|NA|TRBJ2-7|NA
TGTGCCAGCAGCCCCCCAGTGCCGACCTACGAGCAGTACTTC
CASSPPVPTYEQYF
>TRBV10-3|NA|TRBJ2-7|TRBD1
TGTGCCAGTACGGGACAGGGCTCCTACGAGCAGTACTTC
CASTGQGSYEQYF
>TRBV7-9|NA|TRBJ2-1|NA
TGTGCCAGCAGCTTTCCAGCGGGCGGGTCGAGCTCCTACAATGAGCAGTTCTTC
CASSFPAGGSSSYNEQFF
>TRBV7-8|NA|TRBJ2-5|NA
TGTGCCAGCAGCTTTGCGACAAGGGGGACAGAGACCCAGTACTTC
CASSFATRGTETQYF
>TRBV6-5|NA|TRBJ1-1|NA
TGTGCCAGCAGCCCTAGGGGAACATATGAGGCTTTCTTT
CASSPRGTYEAFF
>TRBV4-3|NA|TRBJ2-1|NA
TGCGCCAGCAGCCCTCAGGGTGGATCCTACAATGAGCAGTTCTTC
CASSPQGGSYNEQFF
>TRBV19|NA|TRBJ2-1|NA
TGTGCCAGTAGTATAGGTAATGAGCAGTTCTTC
CASSIGNEQFF
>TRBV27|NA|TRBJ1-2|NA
TGTGCCAGCAGTTTAATGGCAGCCCCTAACTATGGCTACACCTTC
CASSLMAAPNYGYTF
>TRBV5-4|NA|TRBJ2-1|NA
TGTGCCAGCAGCTTGGAAGATGCCTCCGGGGATGAGCAGTTCTTC
CASSLEDASGDEQFF
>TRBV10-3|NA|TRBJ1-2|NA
TGTGCCATTCACGACCCCAAAGCTTCGGTCTATGGCTACACCTTC
CAIHDPKASVYGYTF
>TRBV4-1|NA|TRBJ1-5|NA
TGCGCCAGCAGCCAGCGAGACGGGGGCAATCAGCCCCAGCATTTT
CASSQRDGGNQPQHF
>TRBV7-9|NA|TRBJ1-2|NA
TGTGCCAGCTTTGGCCCTGGGGGCTATGGCTACACCTTC
CASFGPGGYGYTF
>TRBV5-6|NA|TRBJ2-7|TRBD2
TGTGCCAGCAGTCGGGGGGGCAGAACCCTCTCCTACGAGCAGTACTTC
CASSRGGRTLSYEQYF
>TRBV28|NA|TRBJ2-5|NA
TGTGCCAGCAGTTTTTCCCCCAACCGGGACCCCTCAGAGACCCAGTACTTC
CASSFSPNRDPSETQYF
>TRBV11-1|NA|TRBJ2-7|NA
TGTGCCAGCGGGGGGAGGATCTCCTACGAGCAGTACTTC
CASGGRISYEQYF
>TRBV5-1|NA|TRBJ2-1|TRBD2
TGCGCCAGCAAGGCTAGCGGTTACAATGAGCAGTTCTTC
CASKASGYNEQFF
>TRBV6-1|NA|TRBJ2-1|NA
TGTGCCAGCAGTGATCTAAACAGGGAGCAGTTCTTC
CASSDLNREQFF
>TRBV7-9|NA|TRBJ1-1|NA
TGTGCCAGCAGCGAAACACCGGAAGCTTTCTTT
CASSETPEAFF
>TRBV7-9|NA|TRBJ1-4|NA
TGTGCCAGCAGCCACCGACCATCTGCTAATGAAAAACTGTTTTTT
CASSHRPSANEKLFF
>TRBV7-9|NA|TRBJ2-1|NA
TGTGCCAGCAGCCGATTTATGGGGGAGTGGAGCAATGAGCAGTTCTTC
CASSRFMGEWSNEQFF
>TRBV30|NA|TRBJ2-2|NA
TGTGCCTGGAGTGTACTTAGCAACACCGGGGAGCTGTTTTTT
CAWSVLSNTGELFF
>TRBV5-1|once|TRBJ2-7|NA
TGCGCCAGCAGCCTTACAGGGTTTCCCTACGAGCAGTACTTC
CASSLTGFPYEQYF
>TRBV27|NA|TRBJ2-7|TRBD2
TGTGCCAGCACCTGGACTAGCGGGGGGTACGAGCAGTACTTC
CASTWTSGGYEQYF
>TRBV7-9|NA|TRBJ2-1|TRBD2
TGTGCCAGCAGCCCACTGACTAGCGGGAGGGCTTCCTACAATGAGCAGTTCTTC
CASSPLTSGRASYNEQFF
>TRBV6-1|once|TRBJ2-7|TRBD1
TGTGCCAGCAGTGGGCCGGGACAGGGTCCCCACCCCTACGAGCAGTACTTC
CASSGPGQGPHPYEQYF
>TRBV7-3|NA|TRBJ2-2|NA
TGTGCCAGCAGCTTAACCGGAACCGGGGAGCTGTTTTTT
CASSLTGTGELFF
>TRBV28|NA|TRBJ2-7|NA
TGTGCCAGCGGTCCCGACAGCTCCTACGAGCAGTACTTC
CASGPDSSYEQYF
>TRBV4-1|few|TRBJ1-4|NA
TGCGCCAGCAGCCAAGAGACAGTGCGGAGTGAAAAACTGTTTTTT
CASSQETVRSEKLFF
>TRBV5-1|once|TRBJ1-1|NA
TGCGCCAGCCAGTTCGCCGGAGCGAACACTGAAGCTTTCTTT
CASQFAGANTEAFF
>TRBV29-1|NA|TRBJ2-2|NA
TGCAGCTCGAGGCTCGTGAACACCGGGGAGCTGTTTTTT
CSSRLVNTGELFF
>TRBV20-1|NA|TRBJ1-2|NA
TGCAGTGCTAGAGATCTATATGGCTACACCTTC
CSARDLYGYTF
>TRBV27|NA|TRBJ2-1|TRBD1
TGTGCCAGCAGTGACAGGGGGCAGGACAATGAGCAGTTCTTC
CASSDRGQDNEQFF
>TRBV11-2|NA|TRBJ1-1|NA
TGTGCCAGCAGCCCGGTACGGGGGATGAACACTGAAGCTTTCTTT
CASSPVRGMNTEAFF
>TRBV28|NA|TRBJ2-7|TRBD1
TGTGCCAGCAGTCTATGGGGACAGGGGTTCCTTTCCTACGAGCAGTACTTC
CASSLWGQGFLSYEQYF